Listed below are T cell receptor beta chains from one sample, sequenced in a study of blood T cell repertoires in COVID-19. Here immunoSEQ multiplex PCR was the method, and the copy in TCRdb shows in-frame clones only, minus some. The sample lists approximately 300,000 clones, about 90% seen once, with approximately 6.5% in the top ten. The sample comprised peripheral blood. The source of these receptors is a woman in her forties or fifties with COVID-19, enrolled during active disease. Each CDR3 is given with its conserved first and last residue. A D gene is named only where the DNA matches it firmly. Some rows have no size entry. The others give once, few or many, or a class for an expanded clone.

TRBV2	-	-	TRBJ2-3	CASSLVPDTQYF	TGTGCCAGCAGTCTAGTCCCAGATACGCAGTATTTT
TRBV11-3	-	TRBD1	TRBJ2-3	CASSHGQAPSTDTQYF	TGTGCCAGCAGCCATGGACAGGCGCCTAGCACAGATACGCAGTATTTT
TRBV19	-	-	TRBJ2-1	CASSIGRLDEQFF	TGTGCCAGTAGTATAGGCAGGTTAGATGAGCAGTTCTTC
TRBV25-1	-	TRBD2	TRBJ2-2	CASKPGLANTGELFF	TGTGCCAGCAAACCGGGACTAGCAAACACCGGGGAGCTGTTTTTT
TRBV5-6	-	-	TRBJ2-1	CASKAVSQGYNEQFF	TGTGCCAGCAAAGCCGTTAGCCAGGGGTACAATGAGCAGTTCTTC
TRBV7-9	once	TRBD1	TRBJ2-7	CASSLVGQGDYEQYF	TGTGCCAGCAGCTTAGTGGGACAGGGGGACTACGAGCAGTACTTC
TRBV20-1	-	TRBD1	TRBJ1-4	CSAGQNEKLFF	TGCAGTGCGGGACAGAATGAAAAACTGTTTTTT
TRBV9	-	-	TRBJ2-2	CASSPRENTGELFF	TGTGCCAGCAGCCCGCGGGAGAACACCGGGGAGCTGTTTTTT
TRBV24-1	-	TRBD2	TRBJ2-5	CATSDFETSGTQETQYF	TGTGCCACCAGTGATTTCGAGACTAGCGGGACCCAAGAGACCCAGTACTTC
TRBV7-9	-	TRBD1	TRBJ1-4	CASSLGGTANEKLFF	TGTGCCAGCAGCTTAGGAGGGACAGCTAATGAAAAACTGTTTTTT
TRBV3-1/TRBV3-2	-	TRBD2	TRBJ2-3	CASSRTSGRFGDTQYF	TGTGCCAGCAGCCGGACCAGCGGGAGGTTTGGGGATACGCAGTATTTT
TRBV4-1	-	-	TRBJ2-1	CASSQAVFSYNEQFF	TGCGCCAGCAGCCAAGCGGTGTTCTCCTACAATGAGCAGTTCTTC
TRBV6-5	-	-	TRBJ1-1	CASSSRGEAFF	TGTGCCAGCAGTTCGAGGGGGGAAGCTTTCTTT
TRBV18	-	-	TRBJ1-5	CASSPRDTTPGQPQHF	TGTGCCAGCTCTCCTCGGGACACAACGCCTGGGCAGCCCCAGCATTTT
TRBV5-1	-	-	TRBJ2-5	CASRRNLAAQETQYF	TGCGCCAGCAGACGTAACTTAGCCGCCCAAGAGACCCAGTACTTC
TRBV15	once	-	TRBJ1-1	CATSRDLRNTEAFF	TGTGCCACCAGCAGAGATCTGAGGAACACTGAAGCTTTCTTT
TRBV2	-	TRBD2	TRBJ2-5	CASSEVGTSYQETQYF	TGTGCCAGCAGTGAAGTAGGGACTAGCTACCAAGAGACCCAGTACTTC
TRBV6-2/TRBV6-3	-	-	TRBJ1-2	CASSYTGQNYGYTF	TGTGCCAGCAGTTACACGGGTCAGAACTATGGCTACACCTTC
TRBV28	-	TRBD1	TRBJ1-5	CASSLLPGQSNQPQHF	TGTGCCAGCAGTTTGCTACCGGGACAGAGCAATCAGCCCCAGCATTTT
TRBV6-5	-	TRBD2	TRBJ2-3	CASSYGLAADTQYF	TGTGCCAGCAGTTACGGACTAGCCGCAGATACGCAGTATTTT
TRBV29-1	-	TRBD1	TRBJ1-5	CSVVGTGRNQPQHF	TGCAGCGTTGTAGGGACAGGGCGTAATCAGCCCCAGCATTTT
TRBV12-3/TRBV12-4	once	-	TRBJ2-7	CASSLSQWEQYF	TGTGCCAGCAGTTTATCACAGTGGGAGCAGTACTTC
TRBV7-2	-	TRBD1	TRBJ1-5	CASSLATGNQPQHF	TGTGCCAGCAGCTTAGCGACAGGGAATCAGCCCCAGCATTTT
TRBV15	few	TRBD2	TRBJ2-3	CATSKTTGTSGSGGSSTDTQYF	TGTGCCACCAGCAAAACTACTGGGACTAGCGGGAGTGGGGGGAGTTCTACAGATACGCAGTATTTT
TRBV19	-	-	TRBJ2-2	CASREVNTGELFF	TGTGCCAGTAGGGAGGTGAACACCGGGGAGCTGTTTTTT
TRBV24-1	-	TRBD1	TRBJ2-2	CATSEPGQGVTGELFF	TGTGCCACCAGTGAGCCTGGACAGGGGGTGACCGGGGAGCTGTTTTTT
TRBV5-5	-	-	TRBJ1-1	CASSLAPRQENTEAFF	TGTGCCAGCAGCTTGGCCCCACGACAGGAGAACACTGAAGCTTTCTTT
TRBV29-1	-	-	TRBJ2-1	CSVSSYNEQFF	TGCAGCGTGAGCTCCTACAATGAGCAGTTCTTC
TRBV6-1	-	-	TRBJ1-6	CASSERPTPNSPLHF	TGTGCCAGCAGTGAACGGCCGACTCCGAATTCACCCCTCCACTTT
TRBV19	-	TRBD1	TRBJ2-1	CASSILGQANNEQFF	TGTGCCAGTAGTATTCTGGGACAGGCCAACAATGAGCAGTTCTTC
TRBV9	-	-	TRBJ2-1	CASSGQKSGSYNEQFF	TGTGCCAGCAGCGGGCAAAAGTCGGGCTCCTACAATGAGCAGTTCTTC
TRBV3-1/TRBV3-2	-	TRBD1	TRBJ1-2	CASSQNGRGGQTNYGYTF	TGTGCCAGCAGCCAGAATGGACGGGGGGGACAGACTAACTATGGCTACACCTTC
TRBV19	-	-	TRBJ1-2	CASSADRQGIGYGYTF	TGTGCCAGTAGTGCCGATCGTCAGGGTATTGGGTATGGCTACACCTTC
TRBV7-8	few	-	TRBJ2-2	CASSLVGSTGELFF	TGTGCCAGCAGCTTAGTGGGGAGCACCGGGGAGCTGTTTTTT
TRBV14	-	-	TRBJ1-2	CASSQTQGFGYGYTF	TGTGCCAGCAGCCAAACCCAGGGCTTCGGCTATGGCTACACCTTC
TRBV7-9	once	-	TRBJ1-1	CASSSRVAVNTEAFF	TGTGCCAGCAGCTCTCGGGTGGCGGTGAACACTGAAGCTTTCTTT
TRBV19	-	-	TRBJ2-5	CASSAETQYF	TGTGCCAGTAGTGCGGAGACCCAGTACTTC
TRBV4-2	-	-	TRBJ1-4	CASSLGLNEKLFF	TGTGCCAGCAGCCTGGGCCTTAATGAAAAACTGTTTTTT
TRBV3-1/TRBV3-2	-	TRBD2	TRBJ2-3	CASSLRGSGSPTDTQYF	TGTGCCAGCAGCCTCCGCGGTAGCGGGAGTCCGACAGATACGCAGTATTTT
TRBV5-6	once	TRBD1	TRBJ1-1	CASSGGTGRETEAFF	TGTGCCAGCAGCGGAGGGACAGGGAGGGAAACTGAAGCTTTCTTT
TRBV7-8	-	-	TRBJ2-7	CASSLQYEQYF	TGTGCCAGCAGCTTACAGTACGAGCAGTACTTC
TRBV30	-	TRBD2	TRBJ2-7	CAWRMGGRSHEQYF	TGTGCCTGGAGGATGGGCGGGAGATCCCACGAGCAGTACTTC
TRBV3-1/TRBV3-2	-	TRBD1	TRBJ1-4	CASSRRTGFNEKLFF	TGTGCCAGCAGCCGACGGACAGGGTTTAATGAAAAACTGTTTTTT
TRBV27	-	-	TRBJ2-7	CASSLYPPGQTGYAYEQYF	TGTGCCAGCAGTTTATATCCCCCCGGACAGACGGGCTACGCCTACGAGCAGTACTTC
TRBV4-1	-	-	TRBJ1-5	CASSQVEGGGQPQHF	TGCGCCAGCAGCCAAGTTGAGGGGGGGGGCCAGCCCCAGCATTTT
TRBV3-1/TRBV3-2	-	-	TRBJ1-2	CASSQVGGSGYTF	TGTGCCAGCAGCCAAGTCGGAGGGTCTGGCTACACCTTC
TRBV19	-	-	TRBJ2-7	CASSMSGPSSYEQYF	TGTGCCAGTAGTATGTCAGGCCCGAGCTCCTACGAGCAGTACTTC
TRBV25-1	few	TRBD2	TRBJ2-7	CASRASGLGLYEQYF	TGTGCCAGCAGAGCTAGCGGGTTGGGTCTCTACGAGCAGTACTTC
TRBV19	once	-	TRBJ1-3	CASSPDLNSGNTIYF	TGTGCCAGTAGCCCGGACTTGAACTCTGGAAACACCATATATTTT
TRBV24-1	-	TRBD1	TRBJ2-7	CATSQPTGSYEQYF	TGTGCCACCAGTCAACCGACAGGGTCCTACGAGCAGTACTTC
TRBV14	-	TRBD2	TRBJ2-1	CASSQGSFGLAGVNEQFF	TGTGCCAGCAGCCAAGGGTCTTTTGGACTAGCGGGAGTTAATGAGCAGTTCTTC
TRBV7-2	-	-	TRBJ1-5	CASSFLTGSNQPQHF	TGTGCCAGCAGCTTCCTTACAGGTAGTAATCAGCCCCAGCATTTT
TRBV5-1	-	TRBD2	TRBJ2-1	CASSLGTSGSYEQFF	TGCGCCAGCAGCTTGGGGACTAGCGGGAGTTATGAGCAGTTCTTC
TRBV6-5	once	-	TRBJ2-3	CASSYSLTENTDTQYF	TGTGCCAGCAGTTACTCTTTGACAGAAAACACAGATACGCAGTATTTT
TRBV5-1	-	TRBD2	TRBJ2-3	CASSLGGRTDTQYF	TGCGCCAGCAGCTTGGGCGGGAGAACAGATACGCAGTATTTT
TRBV10-1	-	TRBD2	TRBJ2-1	CASSASGTSSYNEQFF	TGCGCCAGCAGCGCCTCCGGGACTAGCTCCTACAATGAGCAGTTCTTC
TRBV3-1/TRBV3-2	-	TRBD1	TRBJ2-4	CASSLDRGRFQYF	TGTGCCAGCAGCCTGGACAGGGGGCGGTTTCAGTACTTC
TRBV5-1	-	-	TRBJ2-2	CASSFVRAGNTGELFF	TGCGCCAGCAGCTTTGTCCGAGCGGGCAACACCGGGGAGCTGTTTTTT
TRBV27	once	TRBD1	TRBJ1-6	CASSLTRDSINSPLHF	TGTGCCAGCAGTTTAACCCGGGACAGCATTAATTCACCCCTCCACTTT